What follows are 30 T cell receptor beta chains derived from one specimen sequenced in a study of shared clonotypes between healthy human individuals. Generated by immunoSEQ multiplex PCR, the TCRdb table keeps only in-frame clones and is missing some. The sample shows about 560,000 clones, just over 75% of them seen only once. Source material: PBMCs. These receptors came from a woman in her thirties or forties in good health. Some clones in this sample may be carry-over from other donors' samples.

The V and J genes are TRBV7-8 and TRBJ1-4; the D is unclear. The germline gives CDR1 SGHVS, CDR2 FQNEAQ. The CDR3 has 14 residues. The germline V and J ends were trimmed by 1 base and 6 bases, with 9 bases remaining between them. CDR3 residues: CASSLVGKHEKLFF. CDR3 sequence (DNA): TGTGCCAGCAGCTTAGTAGGGAAGCATGAAAAACTGTTTTTT.

The chain uses TRBV6-6 and TRBJ2-5; TRBD1 might be the D (5 bases). Germline loops: CDR1 MNHNY, CDR2 SVGAGI (reference sequence). The V end lost 4 bases, the J end lost 12 bases, and 15 bases lay between the germline ends. The CDR3 is 12 residues long. CDR3 bases: TGTGCCAGCAGTTCTCCCGGACAACCCGAGTACTTC. It yields the protein CASSSPGQPEYF.

This chain uses TRBV19 with TRBJ2-7; 9 bases fit TRBD2. J was trimmed by 4 bases and V by 5 bases; bases with no gene match: 12. CDR1 and CDR2 from the germline V gene are LNHDA and SQIVND (reference sequence). The CDR3 length is 16 residues. In nucleotides, the CDR3 is TGTGCCAGTAGTCGTAGCGGGAGTGCCCGGGGGTACGAGCAGTACTTC. It yields the protein CASSRSGSARGYEQYF.

Here the CDR3 DNA reads TGTGCCAGCAGTCCCAGACAGGCGCAATACGAGCAGTACTTC. This translates into CASSPRQAQYEQYF. This sequence joins TRBV2 and TRBJ2-7; D is possibly TRBD1 (6 bases). The CDR3 length is 14 residues. Germline assignment: CDR1 SNHLY and CDR2 FYNNEI. V lost 5 bases and J 4 bases, leaving 15 bases between the germline ends. Full variable domain (missing parts from reference TRBV2 and TRBJ2-7): EPEVTQTPSHQVTQMGQEVILRCVPISNHLYFYWYRQILGQKVEFLVSFYNNEISEKSEIFDDQFSVERPDGSNFTLKIRSTKLEDSAMYFCASSPRQAQYEQYFGPGTRLTVT.

CDR3 DNA: TGTGCCAGCAGCCCGACGGAGACAGGGTTCGGTCAGCCCCAGCATTTT. Translated, it gives CASSPTETGFGQPQHF. V is TRBV7-2 and J is TRBJ1-5; 7 positions match TRBD1. The CDR3 runs to 16 residues. J was trimmed by 6 bases and V by 5 bases; bases with no gene match: 13. Per germline, CDR1 SGHTA and CDR2 FQGNSA.

CDR3 protein: CASSLGTGTSNTEAFF. CDR3 DNA sequence: TGTGCCAGCAGTTTGGGAACAGGGACTTCGAACACTGAAGCTTTCTTT. The chain joins TRBV28 to TRBJ1-1; possible D gene TRBD1, 6 bases. CDR3 length equals 16 residues. The V gene's germline CDR1 is MDHEN and CDR2 SYDVKM. Trimming stripped 3 bases from V and 1 base from J, with 15 bases between.

This clone was seen many times. The rearrangement links TRBV19 to TRBJ2-6; the match to TRBD1 covers 7 bases. The CDR3 has 16 amino acids. CDR1 and CDR2 (germline): LNHDA, SQIVND (reference sequence). With 1 base clipped from V and 2 bases from J, the junction kept 2 bases outside the gene matches. Here the CDR3 reads CASSIATGAGANVLTF. CDR3 in DNA: TGTGCCAGTAGTATAGCCACAGGGGCTGGGGCCAACGTCCTGACTTTC.

The chain links TRBV15 to TRBJ2-1, with D perhaps TRBD1 (6 bases). Germline lookup yields CDR1 LNHNV and CDR2 YYDKDF (reference sequence). The CDR3 length is 15 residues. The V and J ends lost 5 bases and 4 bases respectively, with 15 bases between them. The CDR3 is CATSPTGTEYNEQFF. Here the CDR3 DNA reads TGTGCCACCAGCCCCACAGGGACGGAGTACAATGAGCAGTTCTTC. Full variable domain (rest looked up from reference TRBV15 and TRBJ2-1): DAMVIQNPRYQVTQFGKPVTLSCSQTLNHNVMYWYQQKSSQAPKLLFHYYDKDFNNEADTPDNFQSRRPNTSFCFLDIRSPGLGDTAMYLCATSPTGTEYNEQFFGPGTRLTVL.

This clone was counted a few times. The V and J genes are TRBV2 and TRBJ1-1, with a weak D call TRBD1 (6 bases). The CDR3 spans 14 residues. CDR1 is SNHLY, CDR2 FYNNEI, per germline. V was shortened by 4 bases and J by 5 bases, with 14 bases between the two germline ends. The CDR3 DNA is TGTGCCAGCAGTGGGGAGTTGCAGGGGACTGAAGCTTTCTTT. Its protein product is CASSGELQGTEAFF.

V is TRBV9 and J is TRBJ2-3; TRBD2 matches 8 bases. V lost 3 bases and J lost 5; bases outside the gene matches: 5. Per the germline V gene, CDR1 is SGDLS and CDR2 is YYNGEE. The CDR3 loop spans 14 amino acids. This CDR3 is CASSAGGYLDTQYF. The CDR3 DNA follows: TGTGCCAGCAGCGCGGGGGGGTACTTAGATACGCAGTATTTT.

This rearrangement joins TRBV19 to TRBJ2-7; 7 bases align to TRBD2. Germline CDR1 is LNHDA and CDR2 is SQIVND (reference sequence). The CDR3 loop spans 14 amino acids. V lost 3 bases to trimming and J lost 0 bases; unmatched junction nucleotides: 2. The CDR3 region is CASSIRTSSYEQYF. Here the CDR3 DNA reads TGTGCCAGTAGTATCCGGACTAGCTCCTACGAGCAGTACTTC.

The chain is built from TRBV10-3 and TRBJ2-1, with a tentative D call TRBD1 (6 bases). V lost 10 bases, J lost 1 base, and 14 bases lay in between. Germline CDR1 and CDR2: ENHRY and SYGVKD. The CDR3 loop spans 14 amino acids. CDR3 protein: CATAPQGSYNEQFF. Here the CDR3 DNA reads TGTGCCACCGCGCCACAGGGATCCTACAATGAGCAGTTCTTC.

The gene calls are TRBV9 and TRBJ2-7; D is possibly TRBD1 (6 bases). This CDR3 comprises 14 residues. V lost 0 bases to trimming and J lost 7 bases, with 14 bases between them. Germline values: CDR1 SGDLS, CDR2 YYNGEE. The CDR3 nucleotides are TGTGCCAGCAGCGTAGTCCCCGGGACAAGGGAGCAGTACTTC. Translating gives CASSVVPGTREQYF.

CDR3 sequence: CAWSATSGRAGELFF. The CDR3, as DNA: TGTGCCTGGAGTGCAACTAGCGGGAGGGCCGGGGAGCTGTTTTTT. This chain links TRBV30 with TRBJ2-2, with 13 bases lining up with TRBD2. The CDR3 totals 15 residues. Germline V gene lookup returns CDR1 GTSNPN and CDR2 SVGIG (reference sequence). V shed 1 base and J 6 bases; nucleotides not matched to a gene: 2.

V is TRBV6-1 and J is TRBJ1-2; D is perhaps TRBD1 (5 bases). Per the germline V gene, CDR1 is MNHNS and CDR2 is SASEGT. Trimming shortened V by 6 bases and J by 4 bases, and 15 bases separated the two germline ends. This CDR3 is 14 amino acids long. The chain's CDR3 is CASRGGADPYGYTF. Written as DNA, the CDR3 is TGTGCCAGCAGGGGCGGGGCAGACCCCTATGGCTACACCTTC.

This clone was seen a handful of times. Distinct nucleotide sequences in the sample also encode this CDR3. This sequence joins TRBV7-3 and TRBJ2-2; D remains unclear. CDR3 length equals 16 residues. Per germline, CDR1 SGHTA and CDR2 FQGTGA. V was clipped by 2 bases and J by 0 bases, with 10 bases between them. This chain's CDR3 is CASSLSAATNTGELFF. CDR3 bases: TGTGCCAGCAGCTTATCAGCAGCTACGAACACCGGGGAGCTGTTTTTT. The full variable domain, completed using reference TRBV7-3 and TRBJ2-2, is GAGVSQTPSNKVTEKGKYVELRCDPISGHTALYWYRQSLGQGPEFLIYFQGTGAADDSGLPNDRFFAVRPEGSVSTLKIQRTERGDSAVYLCASSLSAATNTGELFFGEGSRLTVL.

Concerning this clone: Other nucleotide sequences from this sample produce the same CDR3. The rearrangement joins TRBV4-3 to TRBJ2-7, with TRBD2 matching 10 bases. The V segment lost 1 base and the J segment 1 base; nucleotides outside the gene matches: 1. The CDR3 consists of 15 residues. The germline V gene has CDR1 LGHNA and CDR2 YSLEER. The CDR3 here is CASSQGLAGSYEQYF. The CDR3 coding sequence is TGCGCCAGCAGCCAAGGACTAGCGGGTTCCTACGAGCAGTACTTC.

The rearrangement joins TRBV27 to TRBJ2-1; TRBD1 agrees at 11 bases. J gave up 8 bases and V 7 bases, and 13 bases lay outside the gene matches. Germline CDR1 is MNHEY and CDR2 is SMNVEV (reference sequence). The CDR3 loop spans 16 amino acids. CDR3 coding DNA: TGTGCCAGCACCCCACGGGGACAGGGGGGTGCGGATGAGCAGTTCTTC. Amino acid sequence: CASTPRGQGGADEQFF.

This chain uses TRBV6-5 with TRBJ1-2; D is possibly TRBD1 (5 bases). The CDR3 is made up of 15 amino acids. V was trimmed by 6 bases and J by 2 bases, leaving 16 bases between them. The germline V gene has CDR1 MNHEY and CDR2 SVGAGI. The CDR3: CASSPVGEGNYGYTF. In nucleotides, the CDR3 is TGTGCCAGCAGCCCCGTAGGGGAAGGAAACTATGGCTACACCTTC.

The gene calls are TRBV5-1 and TRBJ1-3; 9 bases line up with TRBD1. The CDR3 totals 16 residues. Unmatched junction bases numbered 1, after V lost 0 bases and J lost 0 bases. The germline gives CDR1 SGHRS, CDR2 YFSETQ. The CDR3 DNA reads TGCGCCAGCAGCTTGGACAGGGGGCTCTCTGGAAACACCATATATTTT. It translates to CASSLDRGLSGNTIYF. The full variable domain, in which reference TRBV5-1 and TRBJ1-3 provide the parts outside the CDR3, is KAGVTQTPRYLIKTRGQQVTLSCSPISGHRSVSWYQQTPGQGLQFLFEYFSETQRNKGNFPGRFSGRQFSNSRSEMNVSTLELGDSALYLCASSLDRGLSGNTIYFGEGSWLTVV.

This clone was detected only a few times. The V gene is TRBV7-2, the J gene TRBJ2-6; D ambiguous. V was cut by 3 bases and J by 4 bases, with 16 bases left in between. Germline lookup yields CDR1 SGHTA and CDR2 FQGNSA. The CDR3 spans 17 residues. The CDR3 loop reads CASSLPRRARGANVLTF. The CDR3 nucleotides read TGTGCCAGCAGCTTGCCACGACGGGCTCGCGGGGCCAACGTCCTGACTTTC.

With regard to this clone: This specimen includes other DNA sequences encoding the same CDR3. V gene TRBV28 combines with J gene TRBJ1-5; the D is unclear. The CDR3 has 12 residues. V lost 1 base and J lost 4, with 2 bases in between. Looked up from germline, CDR1 is MDHEN and CDR2 is SYDVKM. The CDR3 DNA reads TGTGCCAGCAGTTTATTGAATCAGCCCCAGCATTTT. Its translation is CASSLLNQPQHF.

This clone has a count of ten or more. The chain recombines TRBV5-4 with TRBJ2-5; possible D gene TRBD2, 6 bases. CDR3 length: 14 residues. V lost 5 bases, J lost 0 bases, and 11 bases lay in between. Looked up from germline, CDR1 is SGHNT and CDR2 is YYREEE (reference sequence). The CDR3 coding sequence is TGTGCCAGCAGACGGGACTCCAACCAAGAGACCCAGTACTTC. Translation gives CASRRDSNQETQYF.

The rearrangement joins TRBV7-8 to TRBJ2-7; D call uncertain. The CDR3 covers 12 residues. Germline V CDR1 and CDR2: SGHVS, FQNEAQ. The V gene lost 1 base and the J gene lost 3 bases, with 4 bases spanning the gap. The CDR3 protein is CASSLGVYEQYF. CDR3 DNA: TGTGCCAGCAGCTTAGGGGTCTACGAGCAGTACTTC.

J is TRBJ2-3 and V is TRBV2; possibly TRBD1 for D (5 bases). Trimming removed 3 bases at V and 8 bases at J, with 15 bases between. There are 14 residues in the CDR3. The germline V gene has CDR1 SNHLY and CDR2 FYNNEI. CDR3 coding DNA: TGTGCCAGCAGTGAGACCAGGGATCATGGTACGCAGTATTTT. The encoded protein is CASSETRDHGTQYF.

The chain employs TRBV7-9 and TRBJ2-1; the D gene could be TRBD1 or TRBD2 (5 bases each). The CDR3 spans 12 residues. V lost 1 base and J 9 bases, leaving 7 bases between the germline ends. Germline assignment: CDR1 SEHNR and CDR2 FQNEAQ (reference sequence). For the CDR3, the DNA is TGTGCCAGCAGCTTAGGGGACCTTGAGCAGTTCTTC. Encoded protein: CASSLGDLEQFF.

This clone was seen a single time. The chain couples TRBV28 to TRBJ1-3, with a tentative D call TRBD1 (5 bases). This CDR3 spans 16 amino acids. CDR1 MDHEN and CDR2 SYDVKM come from the germline V gene. Trimming took 5 bases from V and 5 from J, leaving 19 bases between them. CDR3 sequence: CASSTLAGLARNTIYF. The CDR3 DNA sequence: TGTGCCAGCAGTACGTTGGCAGGGTTGGCTCGAAACACCATATATTTT.

The chain employs TRBV19 and TRBJ1-1; no definite D call. The length of the CDR3 is 13 residues. Germline V gene sequence: CDR1 LNHDA, CDR2 SQIVND (reference sequence). V lost 4 bases and J 5 bases, leaving 11 bases between the germline ends. CDR3 nucleotides: TGTGCCAGTAGTAAAACGGGAACGACTGAAGCTTTCTTT. Amino acids: CASSKTGTTEAFF.

The chain employs TRBV6-1 and TRBJ2-5; D is perhaps TRBD1 or TRBD2 (5 bases each). V was clipped by 0 bases and J by 0 bases, with 8 bases between them. This CDR3 is 15 amino acids long. The germline CDR1 and CDR2 sequences are MNHNS and SASEGT. The CDR3 DNA reads TGTGCCAGCAGTGAAGCGGGACCCGACCAAGAGACCCAGTACTTC. Protein: CASSEAGPDQETQYF.

A single count supports this clone. At one end, the junction sequence differs from germline, possibly due to a read error. This chain joins TRBV4-2 and TRBJ2-2, with a tentative D call TRBD2 (6 bases). The CDR3 loop spans 18 amino acids. Looked up from germline, CDR1 is LGHNA and CDR2 is YNFKEQ. CDR3 sequence: CASSQVSRDPSSTAELFF. Written as DNA, the CDR3 is TGTGCCAGCAGCCAAGTATCGCGGGACCCGTCGAGCACCGCGGAGCTGTTTTTT.